The sequence of this TCR beta chain was determined in a study of CD8 T cells in Susac syndrome. Trimming stripped 5 bases from V and 3 bases from J, with 14 bases between. CDR3 size: 14 residues. Random hexamers were used to reverse transcribe the RNA input (about 0.5 to 1 ug). TCRdb re-derived calls from the immunoSEQ multiplex PCR reads in MiXCR, one entry per CDR3 protein. The data show about 200,000 distinct CDR3 sequences, roughly 96% seen once. Study results and caveats: The TCR sequencing and HLA analysis in the study involved a relatively small number of individuals, as the study acknowledged.

With regard to this clonotype: Its antigen is still unknown.

The V gene is TRBV12-3 or TRBV12-4, the J gene TRBJ2-7; D gene uncertain. The sequence was collected from a human donor with multiple sclerosis. The source material was CD4+ T cells from PBMCs. The CDR3 DNA sequence: TGTGCCAGCAGTCTAACGGATCCCCTCTACGAGCAGTACTTC. Protein sequence: CASSLTDPLYEQYF.